This T cell receptor beta chain was observed in a study of cytomegalovirus exposure and HLA in healthy donors. Study-wide findings and caveats: Follow-up analysis seemed to connect common viral pathogens with several of the most significant clusters identified. Roughly uniform depth of sequencing across donors was assumed in presence/absence analyses. The likely explanation for a cluster of highly shared sequence variants was sequencing artifact.

Per germline, CDR1 MNHNS and CDR2 SASEGT. The CDR3 consists of 15 residues. Trimming took 2 bases from V and 2 from J, leaving 13 bases between them. The PCR used 60 Vbeta and 13 Jbeta primers. Using immunoSEQ multiplex PCR, the repertoire was profiled, and TCRdb retains in-frame clones only, with some absent. The table records a few hundred thousand clones, roughly 80% of them present only once. As concerns this clone: Its antigen is undetermined.

This TCR was sampled from a man aged 25 to 40 in good health and CMV-seronegative. Sequencing input: PBMCs. This rearrangement joins TRBV6-1 to TRBJ2-7; D might be TRBD2 (6 bases). The chain's CDR3 is CASSEWLGGPYEQYF. The DNA for the CDR3 is TGTGCCAGCAGTGAATGGTTGGGGGGACCCTACGAGCAGTACTTC.